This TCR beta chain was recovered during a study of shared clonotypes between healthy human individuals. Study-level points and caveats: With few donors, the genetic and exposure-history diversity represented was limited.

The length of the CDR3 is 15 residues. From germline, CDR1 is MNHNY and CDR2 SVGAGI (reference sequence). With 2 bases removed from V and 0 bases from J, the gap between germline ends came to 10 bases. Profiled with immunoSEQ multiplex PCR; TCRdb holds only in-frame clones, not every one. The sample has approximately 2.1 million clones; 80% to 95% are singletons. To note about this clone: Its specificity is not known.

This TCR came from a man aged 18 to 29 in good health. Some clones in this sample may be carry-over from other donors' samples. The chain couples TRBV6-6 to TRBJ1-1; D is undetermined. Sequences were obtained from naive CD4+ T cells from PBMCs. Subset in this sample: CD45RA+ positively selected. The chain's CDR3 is CASSYPSGLNTEAFF. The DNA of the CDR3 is TGTGCCAGCAGTTACCCTTCGGGTTTGAACACTGAAGCTTTCTTT.